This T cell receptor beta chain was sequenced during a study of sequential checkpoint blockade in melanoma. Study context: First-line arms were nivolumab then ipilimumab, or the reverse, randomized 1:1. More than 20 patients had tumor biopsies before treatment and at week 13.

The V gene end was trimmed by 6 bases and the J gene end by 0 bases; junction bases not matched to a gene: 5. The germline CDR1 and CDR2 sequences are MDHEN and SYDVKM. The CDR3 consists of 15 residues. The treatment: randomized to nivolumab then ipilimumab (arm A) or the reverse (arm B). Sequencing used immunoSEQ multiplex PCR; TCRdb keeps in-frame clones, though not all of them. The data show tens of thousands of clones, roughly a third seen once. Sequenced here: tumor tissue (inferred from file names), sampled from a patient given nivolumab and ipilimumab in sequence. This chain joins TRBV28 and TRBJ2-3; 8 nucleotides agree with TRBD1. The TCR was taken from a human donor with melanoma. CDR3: CASRGDRTSTDTQYF. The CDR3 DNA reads TGTGCCAGCAGGGGGGACAGGACTAGCACAGATACGCAGTATTTT.